The source of this T cell receptor (beta chain) is a study of human T cells and chemical hapten exposure. For the study at large: Skin of the upper inner arm, roughly 2 cm by roughly 2 cm, received 2% DPC for sensitization. Cases of alopecia areata, totalis or universalis occurred in a predominantly female patient group. Overall study results and limits: Healthy people's immune response may differ from that of the donors, who had alopecia.

As to time point: patch test 1, 2 weeks after DPC sensitization. The treatment is: therapeutic diphenylcyclopropenone sensitization with weekly scalp DPC. Total RNA extraction was carried out from unfractionated whole blood. The CDR3 is 12 amino acids. Germline CDR1 reads SEHNR; CDR2 reads FQNEAQ (reference sequence). V was trimmed by 5 bases and J by 7 bases, leaving 11 bases between them. A note on this clonotype: Its cognate antigen is unknown.

TCRdb re-analysed the RACE reads in MiXCR, keeping a single row per CDR3 protein. In the table there are around 120,000 distinct CDR3 sequences, approximately 14% of which are singletons. The sequence was obtained from a man younger than 35 with alopecia areata. Some clones in this sample may be carry-over from other donors' samples. The source material was whole blood, sampled in connection with sensitization to the hapten diphenylcyclopropenone (DPC). The chain combines TRBV7-9 with TRBJ1-2; D call uncertain. In DNA form, the CDR3 reads TGTGCCAGCAGCCCCGACAAGGGTGGCTACACCTTC. Amino acids: CASSPDKGGYTF.